What follows is one TCR beta chain and its context. Its antigen remains unidentified. Analyses pooled second doses at about 4 or about 12 weeks. Germline CDR1 reads LGHNA; CDR2 reads YNFKEQ. This CDR3 contains 15 residues. V lost 0 bases to trimming and J lost 5 bases; unmatched junction nucleotides: 5. These data come from a study of T cell responses to AZD1222 COVID-19 vaccine. General study results and limits: At baseline, seropositivity was found in only a handful of AZD1222 recipients. Clonal diversity was possibly underestimated, and white British individuals and females predominated among donors. Nearly half of spike-specific TCRs reportedly target variant regions that are unmutated in the B.1.351 and B.1.1.7 variants.

Method: immunoSEQ multiplex PCR; TCRdb's copy keeps in-frame clones and lacks some. The sample contains about 82,000 clones, about four fifths of which appear only once. V usage is TRBV4-2 and J usage is TRBJ2-5; 8 bases match TRBD2. This specimen consisted of peripheral blood, obtained 28 days after the second AZD1222 dose. The TCR originated in an adult who received the AZD1222 COVID-19 vaccine. CDR3 in amino acids: CASSQEGAGEETQYF. The CDR3 DNA reads TGTGCCAGCAGCCAAGAAGGAGCGGGGGAGGAGACCCAGTACTTC.